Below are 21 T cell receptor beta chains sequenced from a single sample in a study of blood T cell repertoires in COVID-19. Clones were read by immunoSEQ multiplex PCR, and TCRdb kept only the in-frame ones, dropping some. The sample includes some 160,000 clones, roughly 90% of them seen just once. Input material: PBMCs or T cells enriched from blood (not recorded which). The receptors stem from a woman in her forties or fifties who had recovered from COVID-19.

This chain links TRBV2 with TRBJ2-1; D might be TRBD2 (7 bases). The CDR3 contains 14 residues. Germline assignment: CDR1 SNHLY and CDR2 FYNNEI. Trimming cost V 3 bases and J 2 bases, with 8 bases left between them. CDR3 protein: CASSDGGPYNEQFF. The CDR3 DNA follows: TGTGCCAGCAGTGACGGGGGGCCCTACAATGAGCAGTTCTTC.

The DNA for the CDR3 is TGTGCCAGCAGCCAAGAGCAGGGATTGACCGGGGAGCTGTTTTTT. This translates into CASSQEQGLTGELFF. The chain is built from TRBV4-2 and TRBJ2-2, with a tentative D call TRBD1 (5 bases). V lost 0 bases and J 5 bases, leaving 10 bases between the germline ends. The CDR3 is 15 amino acids. Germline lookup yields CDR1 LGHNA and CDR2 YNFKEQ.

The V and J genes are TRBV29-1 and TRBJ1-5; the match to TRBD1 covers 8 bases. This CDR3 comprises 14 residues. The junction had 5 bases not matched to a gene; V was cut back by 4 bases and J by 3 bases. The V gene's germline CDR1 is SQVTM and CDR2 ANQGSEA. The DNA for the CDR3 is TGCAGCGTTGTCGGGACAGGCGACAATCAGCCCCAGCATTTT. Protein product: CSVVGTGDNQPQHF.

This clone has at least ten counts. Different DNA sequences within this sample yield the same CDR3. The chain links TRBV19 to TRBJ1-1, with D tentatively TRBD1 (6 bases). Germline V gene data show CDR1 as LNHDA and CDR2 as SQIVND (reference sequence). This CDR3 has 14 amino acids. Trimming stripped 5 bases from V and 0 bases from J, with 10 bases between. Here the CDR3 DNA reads TGTGCCAGTAGTCCCCAGGGGATGAACACTGAAGCTTTCTTT. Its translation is CASSPQGMNTEAFF.

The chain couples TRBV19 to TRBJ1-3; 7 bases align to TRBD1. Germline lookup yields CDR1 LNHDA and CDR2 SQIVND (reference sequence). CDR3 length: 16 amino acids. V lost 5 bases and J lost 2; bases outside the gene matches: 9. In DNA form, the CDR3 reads TGTGCCAGTAGTCGGCCAGGGGGTCGTACTGGAAACACCATATATTTT. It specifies CASSRPGGRTGNTIYF. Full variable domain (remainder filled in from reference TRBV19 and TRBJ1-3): DGGITQSPKYLFRKEGQNVTLSCEQNLNHDAMYWYRQDPGQGLRLIYYSQIVNDFQKGDIAEGYSVSREKKESFPLTVTSAQKNPTAFYLCASSRPGGRTGNTIYFGEGSWLTVV.

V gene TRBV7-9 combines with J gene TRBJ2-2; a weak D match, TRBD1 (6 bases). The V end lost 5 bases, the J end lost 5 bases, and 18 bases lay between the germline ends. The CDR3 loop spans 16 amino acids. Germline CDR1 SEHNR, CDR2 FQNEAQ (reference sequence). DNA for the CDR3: TGTGCCAGCAGCCCAGGCTACAGGGATGAAACCGGGGAGCTGTTTTTT. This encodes CASSPGYRDETGELFF.

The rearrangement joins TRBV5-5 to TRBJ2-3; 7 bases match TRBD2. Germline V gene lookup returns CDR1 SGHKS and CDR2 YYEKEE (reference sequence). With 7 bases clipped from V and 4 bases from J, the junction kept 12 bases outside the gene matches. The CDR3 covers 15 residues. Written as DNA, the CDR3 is TGTGCCAGCGGCGAGCGGGGTTCCACCCCAGATACGCAGTATTTT. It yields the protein CASGERGSTPDTQYF.

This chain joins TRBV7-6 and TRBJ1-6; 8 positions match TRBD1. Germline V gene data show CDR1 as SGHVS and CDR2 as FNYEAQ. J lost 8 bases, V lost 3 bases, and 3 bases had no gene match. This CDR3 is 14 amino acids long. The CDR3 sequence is CASSFGQGDSPLHF. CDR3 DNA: TGTGCCAGCAGCTTCGGACAGGGTGATTCACCCCTCCACTTT.

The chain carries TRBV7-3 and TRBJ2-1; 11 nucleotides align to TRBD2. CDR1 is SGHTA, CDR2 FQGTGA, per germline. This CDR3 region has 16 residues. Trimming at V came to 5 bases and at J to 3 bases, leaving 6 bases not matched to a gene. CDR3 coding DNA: TGTGCCAGCAGCATCCAGGGGACTAGCGGCTACAATGAGCAGTTCTTC. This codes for CASSIQGTSGYNEQFF.

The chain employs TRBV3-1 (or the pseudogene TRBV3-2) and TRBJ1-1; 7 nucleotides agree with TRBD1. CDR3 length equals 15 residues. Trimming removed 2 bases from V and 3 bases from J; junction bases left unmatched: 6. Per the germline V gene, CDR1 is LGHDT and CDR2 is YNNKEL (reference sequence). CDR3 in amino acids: CASSQKDRRDTEAFF. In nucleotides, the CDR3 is TGTGCCAGCAGCCAAAAGGACAGGAGGGACACTGAAGCTTTCTTT.

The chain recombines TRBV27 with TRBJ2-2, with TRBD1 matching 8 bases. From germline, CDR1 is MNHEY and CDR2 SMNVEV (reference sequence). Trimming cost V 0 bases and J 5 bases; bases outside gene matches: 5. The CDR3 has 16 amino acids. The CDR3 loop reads CASSLSTGAGTGELFF. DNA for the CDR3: TGTGCCAGCAGTTTATCGACAGGGGCGGGGACCGGGGAGCTGTTTTTT.

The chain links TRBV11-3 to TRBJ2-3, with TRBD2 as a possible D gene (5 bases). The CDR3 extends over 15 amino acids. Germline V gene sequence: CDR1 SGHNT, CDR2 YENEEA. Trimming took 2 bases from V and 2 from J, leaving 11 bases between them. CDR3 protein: CASSLFSGDTDTQYF. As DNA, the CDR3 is TGTGCCAGCAGCTTATTCTCCGGGGACACAGATACGCAGTATTTT. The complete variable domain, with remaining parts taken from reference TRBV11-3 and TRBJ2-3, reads EAGVVQSPRYKIIEKKQPVAFWCNPISGHNTLYWYLQNLGQGPELLIRYENEEAVDDSQLPKDRFSAERLKGVDSTLKIQPAELGDSAVYLCASSLFSGDTDTQYFGPGTRLTVL.

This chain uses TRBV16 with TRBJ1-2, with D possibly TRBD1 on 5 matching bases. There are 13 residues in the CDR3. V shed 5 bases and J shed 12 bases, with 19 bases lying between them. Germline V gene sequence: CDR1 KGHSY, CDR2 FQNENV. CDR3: CASSYRFPDHDTF. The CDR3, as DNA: TGTGCCAGCAGCTACAGGTTTCCCGATCACGACACCTTC.

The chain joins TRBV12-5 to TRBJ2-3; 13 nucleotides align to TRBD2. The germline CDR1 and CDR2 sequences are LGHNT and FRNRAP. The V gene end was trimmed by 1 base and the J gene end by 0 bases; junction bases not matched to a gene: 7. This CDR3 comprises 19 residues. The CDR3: CASGLARLAGGFSTDTQYF. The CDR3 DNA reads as TGTGCTAGTGGTTTGGCCCGACTAGCGGGGGGATTTAGCACAGATACGCAGTATTTT.

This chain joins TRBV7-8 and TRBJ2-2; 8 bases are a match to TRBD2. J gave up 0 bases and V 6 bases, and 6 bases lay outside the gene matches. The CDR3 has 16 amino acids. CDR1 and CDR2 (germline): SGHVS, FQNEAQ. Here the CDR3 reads CASRSQRGPNTGELFF. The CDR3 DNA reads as TGTGCCAGCAGATCGCAGCGGGGGCCGAACACCGGGGAGCTGTTTTTT.

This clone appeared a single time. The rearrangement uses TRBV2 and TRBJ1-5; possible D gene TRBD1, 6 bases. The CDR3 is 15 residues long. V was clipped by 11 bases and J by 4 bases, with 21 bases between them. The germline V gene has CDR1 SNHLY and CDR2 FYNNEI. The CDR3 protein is CAGSQWGQSNQPQHF. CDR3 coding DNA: TGTGCCGGTTCCCAGTGGGGGCAGAGTAATCAGCCCCAGCATTTT. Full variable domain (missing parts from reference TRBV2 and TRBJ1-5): EPEVTQTPSHQVTQMGQEVILRCVPISNHLYFYWYRQILGQKVEFLVSFYNNEISEKSEIFDDQFSVERPDGSNFTLKIRSTKLEDSAMYFCAGSQWGQSNQPQHFGDGTRLSIL.

Here the CDR3 reads CASSPQRGRDTQYF. CDR3 nucleotides: TGTGCCAGCTCACCCCAGCGGGGGAGGGATACGCAGTATTTT. The chain links TRBV18 to TRBJ2-3, with 8 nucleotides matching TRBD2. Germline V gene sequence: CDR1 KGHSH, CDR2 LQKENI. This CDR3 is 14 amino acids long. With 3 bases clipped from V and 6 bases from J, the junction kept 5 bases outside the gene matches.

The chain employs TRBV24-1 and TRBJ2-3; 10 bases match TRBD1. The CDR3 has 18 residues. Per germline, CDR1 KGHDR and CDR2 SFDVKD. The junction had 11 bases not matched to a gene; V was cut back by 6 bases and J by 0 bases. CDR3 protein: CATSLSDRGLGSTDTQYF. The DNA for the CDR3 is TGTGCCACCAGTCTTTCTGACAGGGGGCTTGGGAGCACAGATACGCAGTATTTT.

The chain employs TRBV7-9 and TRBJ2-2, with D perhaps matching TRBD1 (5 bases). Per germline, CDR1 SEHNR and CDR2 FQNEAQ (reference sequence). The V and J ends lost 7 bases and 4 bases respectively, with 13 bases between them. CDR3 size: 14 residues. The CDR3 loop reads CASMQGLSTGELFF. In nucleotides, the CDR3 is TGTGCCAGCATGCAGGGTCTGTCCACCGGGGAGCTGTTTTTT. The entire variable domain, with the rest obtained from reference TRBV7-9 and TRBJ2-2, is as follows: DTGVSQNPRHKITKRGQNVTFRCDPISEHNRLYWYRQTLGQGPEFLTYFQNEAQLEKSRLLSDRFSAERPKGSFSTLEIQRTEQGDSAMYLCASMQGLSTGELFFGEGSRLTVL.

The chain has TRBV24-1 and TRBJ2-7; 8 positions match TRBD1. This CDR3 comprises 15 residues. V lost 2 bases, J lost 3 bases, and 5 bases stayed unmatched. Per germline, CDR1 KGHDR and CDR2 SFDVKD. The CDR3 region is CATSDSDRGFYEQYF. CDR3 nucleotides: TGTGCCACCAGTGATTCAGACAGGGGTTTCTACGAGCAGTACTTC.

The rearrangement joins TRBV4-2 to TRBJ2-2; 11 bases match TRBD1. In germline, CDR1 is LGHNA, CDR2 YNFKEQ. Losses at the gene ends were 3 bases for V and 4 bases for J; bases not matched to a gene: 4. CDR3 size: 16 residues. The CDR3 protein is CASSHPGTGGTGELFF. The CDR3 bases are TGTGCCAGCAGCCACCCCGGGACAGGGGGCACCGGGGAGCTGTTTTTT.